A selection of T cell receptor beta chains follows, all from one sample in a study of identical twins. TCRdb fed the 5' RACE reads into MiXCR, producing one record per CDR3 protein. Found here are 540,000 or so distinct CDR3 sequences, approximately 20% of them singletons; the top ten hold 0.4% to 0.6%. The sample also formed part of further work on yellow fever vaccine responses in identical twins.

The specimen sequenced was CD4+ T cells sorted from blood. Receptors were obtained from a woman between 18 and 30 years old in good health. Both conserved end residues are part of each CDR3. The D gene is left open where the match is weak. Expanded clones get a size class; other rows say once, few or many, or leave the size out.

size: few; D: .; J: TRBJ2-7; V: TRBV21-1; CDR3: CASSSGRTSGRRSYEQYF; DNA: TGTGCCAGCAGCTCTGGGAGGACTAGCGGGAGGAGGTCCTACGAGCAGTACTTC
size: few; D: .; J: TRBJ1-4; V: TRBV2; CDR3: CASNLLGQSNEKLFF; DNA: TGTGCCAGCAATCTGCTAGGACAGTCTAATGAAAAACTGTTTTTT
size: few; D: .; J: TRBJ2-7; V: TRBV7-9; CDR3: CASSLDLAYEQYF; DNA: TGTGCCAGCAGCTTAGACTTAGCCTACGAGCAGTACTTC
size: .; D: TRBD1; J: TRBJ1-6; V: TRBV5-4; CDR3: CASSLQGAYNSPLHF; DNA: TGTGCCAGCAGCCTGCAGGGGGCGTATAATTCACCCCTCCACTTT
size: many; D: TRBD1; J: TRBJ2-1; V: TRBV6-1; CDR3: CASGKDRVAYNEQFF; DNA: TGTGCCAGCGGGAAGGACAGGGTGGCATACAATGAGCAGTTCTTC
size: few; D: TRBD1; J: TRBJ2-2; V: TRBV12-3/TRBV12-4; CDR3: CASSSQGQLGGELFF; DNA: TGTGCCAGCAGTTCACAGGGACAGCTAGGAGGGGAGCTGTTTTTT
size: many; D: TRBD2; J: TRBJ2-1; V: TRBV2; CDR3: CASSDSRSSGSGYNEQFF; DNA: TGTGCCAGCAGTGACAGTAGGTCTAGCGGGAGCGGTTATAATGAGCAGTTCTTC
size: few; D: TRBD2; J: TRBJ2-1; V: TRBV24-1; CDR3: CATSDSEAGVYNEQFF; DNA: TGTGCCACCAGTGATTCTGAAGCGGGAGTGTACAATGAGCAGTTCTTC
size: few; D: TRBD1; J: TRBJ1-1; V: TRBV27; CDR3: CASSLRQGWTEAFF; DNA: TGTGCCAGCAGTTTACGACAGGGGTGGACTGAAGCTTTCTTT
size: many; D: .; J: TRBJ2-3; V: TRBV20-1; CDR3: CSASPDLSDTQYF; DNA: TGCAGTGCTAGCCCCGACTTATCAGATACGCAGTATTTT
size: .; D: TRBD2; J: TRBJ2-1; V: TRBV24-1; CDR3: CATSGAGESYNEQFF; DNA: TGTGCCACCAGTGGGGCGGGAGAATCCTACAATGAGCAGTTCTTC
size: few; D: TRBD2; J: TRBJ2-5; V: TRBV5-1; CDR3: CASYNGLAGSQETQYF; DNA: TGCGCCAGCTACAACGGACTAGCGGGATCCCAAGAGACCCAGTACTTC
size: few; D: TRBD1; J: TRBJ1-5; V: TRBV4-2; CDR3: CASSQGGQGANQPQHF; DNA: TGTGCCAGCAGCCAGGGAGGACAGGGGGCAAATCAGCCCCAGCATTTT
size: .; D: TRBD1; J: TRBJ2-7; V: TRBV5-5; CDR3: CASSWNPGTGSYEQYF; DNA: TGTGCCAGCAGCTGGAATCCCGGGACAGGGTCCTACGAGCAGTACTTC
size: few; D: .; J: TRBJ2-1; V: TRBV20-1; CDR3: CSASQGINEQFF; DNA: TGCAGTGCTAGCCAGGGGATTAATGAGCAGTTCTTC
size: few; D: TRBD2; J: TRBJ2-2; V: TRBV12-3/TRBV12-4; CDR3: CASRGTGTRTRELFF; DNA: TGTGCCAGCAGGGGGACCGGGACTAGAACGAGGGAGCTGTTTTTT
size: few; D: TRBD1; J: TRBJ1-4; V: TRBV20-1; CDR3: CSAIQGTGNEKLFF; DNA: TGCAGTGCTATTCAGGGGACAGGGAATGAAAAACTGTTTTTT
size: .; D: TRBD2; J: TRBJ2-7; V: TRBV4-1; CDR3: CASSQGRLAGPYYEQYF; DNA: TGCGCCAGCAGCCAAGGGAGACTAGCGGGGCCCTATTACGAGCAGTACTTC
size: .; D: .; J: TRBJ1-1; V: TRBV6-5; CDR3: CASSCGRGNTEAFF; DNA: TGTGCCAGCAGTTGCGGCAGGGGGAACACTGAAGCTTTCTTT
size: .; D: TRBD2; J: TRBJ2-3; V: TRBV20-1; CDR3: CSAFSGRSTDTQYF; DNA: TGCAGTGCTTTTAGCGGGAGAAGCACAGATACGCAGTATTTT
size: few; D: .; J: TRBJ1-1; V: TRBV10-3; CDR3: CASGTWYQAFF; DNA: TGTGCCAGCGGGACATGGTATCAAGCTTTCTTT
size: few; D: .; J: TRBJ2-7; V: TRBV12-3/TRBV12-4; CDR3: CASSSSQGSYEQYF; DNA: TGTGCCAGCAGTTCTAGTCAGGGCTCCTACGAGCAGTACTTC
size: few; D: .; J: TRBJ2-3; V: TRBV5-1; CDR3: CASSSHGDNTDTQYF; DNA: TGCGCCAGCAGCTCCCACGGGGACAACACAGATACGCAGTATTTT
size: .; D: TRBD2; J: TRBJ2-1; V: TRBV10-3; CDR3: CAIRGTSPRVEQFF; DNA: TGTGCCATCAGGGGGACTAGCCCTAGGGTTGAGCAGTTCTTC
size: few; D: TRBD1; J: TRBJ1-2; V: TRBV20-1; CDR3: CSATRTGYYGYTF; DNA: TGCAGTGCTACCCGGACAGGGTACTATGGCTACACCTTC
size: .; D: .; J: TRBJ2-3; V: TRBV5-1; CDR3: CASSPSGTQRTDTQYF; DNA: TGCGCCAGCAGCCCGTCCGGGACTCAACGCACAGATACGCAGTATTTT
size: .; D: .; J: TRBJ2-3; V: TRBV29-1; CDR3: CSVGTVTDTQYF; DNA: TGCAGCGTAGGGACCGTCACAGATACGCAGTATTTT
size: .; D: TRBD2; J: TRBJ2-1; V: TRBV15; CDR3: CATSRESGGIGNEQFF; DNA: TGTGCCACCAGCAGAGAAAGCGGGGGGATCGGGAATGAGCAGTTCTTC